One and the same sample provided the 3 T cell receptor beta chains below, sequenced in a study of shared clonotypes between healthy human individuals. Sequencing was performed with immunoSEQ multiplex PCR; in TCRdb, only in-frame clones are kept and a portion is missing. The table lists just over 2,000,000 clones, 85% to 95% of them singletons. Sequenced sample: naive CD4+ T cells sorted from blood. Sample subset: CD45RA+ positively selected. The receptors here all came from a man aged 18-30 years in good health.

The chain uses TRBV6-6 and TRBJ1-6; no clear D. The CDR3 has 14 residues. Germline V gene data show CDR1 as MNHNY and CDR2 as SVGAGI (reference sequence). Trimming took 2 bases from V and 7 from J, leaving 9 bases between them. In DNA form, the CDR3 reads TGTGCCAGCAGTTACGAGGGAGTGAATTCACCCCTCCACTTT. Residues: CASSYEGVNSPLHF.

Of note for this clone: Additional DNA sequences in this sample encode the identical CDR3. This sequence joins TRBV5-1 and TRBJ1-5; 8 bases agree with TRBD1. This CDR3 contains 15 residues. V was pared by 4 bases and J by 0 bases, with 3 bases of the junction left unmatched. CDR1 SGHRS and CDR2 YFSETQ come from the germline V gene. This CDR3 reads CASSPTGGSNQPQHF. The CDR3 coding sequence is TGCGCCAGCAGCCCTACAGGGGGTAGCAATCAGCCCCAGCATTTT. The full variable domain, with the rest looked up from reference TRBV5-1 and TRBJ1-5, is KAGVTQTPRYLIKTRGQQVTLSCSPISGHRSVSWYQQTPGQGLQFLFEYFSETQRNKGNFPGRFSGRQFSNSRSEMNVSTLELGDSALYLCASSPTGGSNQPQHFGDGTRLSIL.

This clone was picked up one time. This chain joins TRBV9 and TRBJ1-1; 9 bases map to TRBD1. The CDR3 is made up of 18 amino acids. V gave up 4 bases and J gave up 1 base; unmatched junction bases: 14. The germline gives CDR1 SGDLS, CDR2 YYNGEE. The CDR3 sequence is CASSLSGWTGVGNTEAFF. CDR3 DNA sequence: TGTGCCAGCAGCCTCTCCGGTTGGACAGGGGTGGGGAACACTGAAGCTTTCTTT. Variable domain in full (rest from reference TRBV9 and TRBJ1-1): DSGVTQTPKHLITATGQRVTLRCSPRSGDLSVYWYQQSLDQGLQFLIQYYNGEERAKGNILERFSAQQFPDLHSELNLSSLELGDSALYFCASSLSGWTGVGNTEAFFGQGTRLTVV.